This T cell receptor (beta chain) was retrieved from a study of shared clonotypes between healthy human individuals. Details on this clone: Its specificity is not known.

Here immunoSEQ multiplex PCR was the method, and the copy in TCRdb shows in-frame clones only, minus some. This table holds around 2,000,000 clones, less than 95% found once. Terminally differentiated effector memory CD45RA+ cells were left out of the naive CD8 fraction, which was CD45RO-negative and positively selected for CCR7. Study-wide points: Among a handful of donors, 4.5% to 5.5% of naive CD4 clonotypes were found in common. Compared with memory subsets, naive subsets generally had larger estimated richness.

CDR3 length: 14 residues. CDR1 and CDR2 from the germline V gene are LNHDA and SQIVND (reference sequence). V shed 4 bases and J shed 2 bases, with 11 bases lying between them. V is TRBV19 and J is TRBJ2-5; D assignment may be TRBD1 or TRBD2 (5 bases each). This clonotype originated in a man between 18 and 29 years old in good health. The sequencing sample was made of naive CD8+ T cells sorted from blood. The CDR3 bases are TGTGCCAGTAGTACCACAGGAGGACAAGAGACCCAGTACTTC. Its protein product is CASSTTGGQETQYF.